This T cell receptor beta chain is drawn from a study of blood T cell repertoires in COVID-19. In the study overall: Acute and convalescent COVID-19 specimens originated in the United States, Italy and Spain.

There are 16 residues in the CDR3. V was cut by 6 bases and J by 2 bases, with 16 bases left in between. Germline-derived CDR1 and CDR2 are LNHDA and SQIVND (reference sequence). Patients at the Seattle site were enrolled during active infection and followed longitudinally. This clone was counted a single time. Source study methods: Nucleated cell counts were estimated from reference gene primer amplification. The method was immunoSEQ multiplex PCR; TCRdb's version includes in-frame clones alone and lacks a portion of them. V and J calls and clone size are copied from that table; D and trimming were computed from the DNA. The sample consists of roughly 230,000 clones, 90% of them appearing once.

The material sequenced was peripheral blood. The sequence came from a woman aged 55-69 years with COVID-19, enrolled during active disease. This chain connects TRBV19 to TRBJ1-4; D is unresolved. The CDR3 coding sequence is TGTGCCAGTAGAACCAACGCTGGGAGCACTAATGAAAAACTGTTTTTT. It translates to CASRTNAGSTNEKLFF.